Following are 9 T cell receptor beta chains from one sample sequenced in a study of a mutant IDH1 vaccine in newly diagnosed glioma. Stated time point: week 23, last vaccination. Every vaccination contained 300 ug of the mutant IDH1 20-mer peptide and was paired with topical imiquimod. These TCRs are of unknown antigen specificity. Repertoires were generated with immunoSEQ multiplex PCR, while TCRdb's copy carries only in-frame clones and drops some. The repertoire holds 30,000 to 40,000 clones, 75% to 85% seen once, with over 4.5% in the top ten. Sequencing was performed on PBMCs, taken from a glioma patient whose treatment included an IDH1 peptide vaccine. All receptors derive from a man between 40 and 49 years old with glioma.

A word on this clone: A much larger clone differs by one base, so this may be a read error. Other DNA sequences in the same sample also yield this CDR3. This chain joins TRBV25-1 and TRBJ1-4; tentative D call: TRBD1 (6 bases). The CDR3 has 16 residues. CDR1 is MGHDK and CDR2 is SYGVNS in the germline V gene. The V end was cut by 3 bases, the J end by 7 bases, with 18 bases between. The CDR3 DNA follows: TGTGCCAGCAGTGAGGCTTTGGGGGGCGCGGTTGAAAAACTGTTTTTT. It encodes CASSEALGGAVEKLFF.

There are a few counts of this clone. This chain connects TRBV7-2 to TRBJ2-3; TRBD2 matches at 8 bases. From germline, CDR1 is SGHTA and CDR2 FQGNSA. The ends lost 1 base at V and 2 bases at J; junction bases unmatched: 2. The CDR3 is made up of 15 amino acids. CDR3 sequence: CASSLGLATTDTQYF. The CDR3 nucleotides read TGTGCCAGCAGCTTAGGACTAGCGACCACAGATACGCAGTATTTT.

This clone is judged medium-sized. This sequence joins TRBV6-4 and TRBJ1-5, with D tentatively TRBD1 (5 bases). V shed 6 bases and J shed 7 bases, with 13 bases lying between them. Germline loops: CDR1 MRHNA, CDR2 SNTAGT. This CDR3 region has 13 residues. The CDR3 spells CASSREEGQPQHF. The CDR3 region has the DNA TGTGCCAGCAGCAGGGAGGAAGGCCAGCCCCAGCATTTT.

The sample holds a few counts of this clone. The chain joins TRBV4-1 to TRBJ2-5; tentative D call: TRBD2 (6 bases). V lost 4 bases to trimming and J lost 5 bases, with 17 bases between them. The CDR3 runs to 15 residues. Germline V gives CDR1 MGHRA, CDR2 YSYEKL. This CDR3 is CASSRSGTPKETQYF. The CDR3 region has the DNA TGCGCCAGCAGCCGATCCGGGACTCCGAAGGAGACCCAGTACTTC.

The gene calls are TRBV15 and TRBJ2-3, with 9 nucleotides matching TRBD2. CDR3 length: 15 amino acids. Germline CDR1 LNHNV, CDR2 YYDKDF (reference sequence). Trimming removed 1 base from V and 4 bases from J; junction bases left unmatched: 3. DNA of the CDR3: TGTGCCACCAGCAGAGGTAGCGGGAGTTCAGATACGCAGTATTTT. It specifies CATSRGSGSSDTQYF.

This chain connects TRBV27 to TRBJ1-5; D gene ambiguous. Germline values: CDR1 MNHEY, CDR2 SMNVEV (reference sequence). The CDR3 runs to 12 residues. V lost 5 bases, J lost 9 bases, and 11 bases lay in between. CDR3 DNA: TGTGCCAGCAGTGCCCATAGCATGCCCCAGCATTTT. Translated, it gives CASSAHSMPQHF.

This CDR3 reads CAYEQGWYGYTF. CDR3 sequence (DNA): TGTGCCTACGAACAGGGTTGGTATGGCTACACCTTC. The rearrangement links TRBV30 to TRBJ1-2; possibly TRBD1 for D (6 bases). CDR1 is GTSNPN and CDR2 is SVGIG in the germline V gene (reference sequence). The length of the CDR3 is 12 residues. Trimming left V 7 bases short and J 5 bases short, with 14 bases between. The full variable domain, completed using reference TRBV30 and TRBJ1-2, is SQTIHQWPATLVQPVGSPLSLECTVEGTSNPNLYWYRQAAGRGLQLLFYSVGIGQISSEVPQNLSASRPQDRQFILSSKKLLLSDSGFYLCAYEQGWYGYTFGSGTRLTVV.

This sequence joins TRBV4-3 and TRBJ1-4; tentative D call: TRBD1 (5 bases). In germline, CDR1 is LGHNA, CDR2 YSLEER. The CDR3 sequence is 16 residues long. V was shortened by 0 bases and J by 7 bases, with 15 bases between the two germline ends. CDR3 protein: CASSQEGGRGSEKLFF. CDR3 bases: TGCGCCAGCAGCCAAGAGGGGGGGAGAGGGAGTGAAAAACTGTTTTTT.

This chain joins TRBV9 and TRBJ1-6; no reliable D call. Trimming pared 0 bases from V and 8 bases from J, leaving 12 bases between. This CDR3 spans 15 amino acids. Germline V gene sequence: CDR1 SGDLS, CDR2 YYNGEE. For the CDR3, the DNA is TGTGCCAGCAGCGTAGACGGCAGGTCGTATTCACCCCTCCACTTT. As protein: CASSVDGRSYSPLHF.